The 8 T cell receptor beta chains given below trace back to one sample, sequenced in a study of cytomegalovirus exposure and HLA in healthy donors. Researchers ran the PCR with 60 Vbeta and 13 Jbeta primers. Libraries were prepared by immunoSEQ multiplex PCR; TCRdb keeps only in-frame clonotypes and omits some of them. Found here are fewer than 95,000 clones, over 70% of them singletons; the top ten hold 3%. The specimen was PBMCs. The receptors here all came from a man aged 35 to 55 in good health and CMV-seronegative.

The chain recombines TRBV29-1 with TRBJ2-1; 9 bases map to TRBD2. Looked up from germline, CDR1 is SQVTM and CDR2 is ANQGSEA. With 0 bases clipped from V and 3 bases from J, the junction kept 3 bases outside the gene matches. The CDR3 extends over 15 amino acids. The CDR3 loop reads CSVEDPSGDYNEQFF. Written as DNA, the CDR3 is TGCAGCGTTGAAGATCCTAGCGGGGACTACAATGAGCAGTTCTTC.

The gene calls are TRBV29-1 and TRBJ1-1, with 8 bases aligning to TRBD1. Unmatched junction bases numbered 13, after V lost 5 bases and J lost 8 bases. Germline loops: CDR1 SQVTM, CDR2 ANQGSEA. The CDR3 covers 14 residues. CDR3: CSVQVGQGACEAFF. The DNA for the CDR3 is TGCAGCGTTCAGGTAGGGCAGGGGGCGTGCGAAGCTTTCTTT.

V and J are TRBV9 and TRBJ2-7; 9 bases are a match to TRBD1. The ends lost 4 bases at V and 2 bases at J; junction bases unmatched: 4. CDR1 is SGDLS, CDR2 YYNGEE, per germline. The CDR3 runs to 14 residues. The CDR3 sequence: CASSRDRDTYEQYF. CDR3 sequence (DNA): TGTGCCAGCAGCCGGGACAGGGATACCTACGAGCAGTACTTC.

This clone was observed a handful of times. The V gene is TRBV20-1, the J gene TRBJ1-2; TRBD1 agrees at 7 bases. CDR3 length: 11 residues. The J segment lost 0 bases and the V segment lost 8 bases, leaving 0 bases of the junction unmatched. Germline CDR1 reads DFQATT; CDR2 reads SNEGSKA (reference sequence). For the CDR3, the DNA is TGCAGTCAGGGGGCTAACTATGGCTACACCTTC. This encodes CSQGANYGYTF.

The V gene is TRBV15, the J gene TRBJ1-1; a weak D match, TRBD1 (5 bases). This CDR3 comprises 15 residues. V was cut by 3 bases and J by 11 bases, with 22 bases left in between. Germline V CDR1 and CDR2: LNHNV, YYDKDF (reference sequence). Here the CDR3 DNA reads TGTGCCACCAGCAGTTCCTATTGGAGGGGCGAGAGGGCTTTCTTT. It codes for CATSSSYWRGERAFF. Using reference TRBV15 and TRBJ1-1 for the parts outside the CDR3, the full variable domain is DAMVIQNPRYQVTQFGKPVTLSCSQTLNHNVMYWYQQKSSQAPKLLFHYYDKDFNNEADTPDNFQSRRPNTSFCFLDIRSPGLGDTAMYLCATSSSYWRGERAFFGQGTRLTVV.

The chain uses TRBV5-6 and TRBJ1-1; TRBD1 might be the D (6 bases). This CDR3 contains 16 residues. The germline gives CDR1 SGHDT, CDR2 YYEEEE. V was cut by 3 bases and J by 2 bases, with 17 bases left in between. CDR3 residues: CASSSIQQGPNTEAFF. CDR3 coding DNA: TGTGCCAGCAGCTCCATCCAACAGGGTCCCAACACTGAAGCTTTCTTT.

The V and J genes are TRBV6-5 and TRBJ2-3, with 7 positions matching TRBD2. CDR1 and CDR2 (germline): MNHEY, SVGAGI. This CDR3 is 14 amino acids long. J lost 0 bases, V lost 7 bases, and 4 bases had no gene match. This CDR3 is CASTGGMSTDTQYF. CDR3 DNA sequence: TGTGCCAGCACGGGGGGAATGAGCACAGATACGCAGTATTTT.

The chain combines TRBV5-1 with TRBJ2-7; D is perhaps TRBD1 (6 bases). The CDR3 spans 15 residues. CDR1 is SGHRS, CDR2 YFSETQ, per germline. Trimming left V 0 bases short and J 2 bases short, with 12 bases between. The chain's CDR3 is CASSLVGAGTYEQYF. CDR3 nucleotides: TGCGCCAGCAGCTTGGTGGGGGCCGGTACCTACGAGCAGTACTTC.